The 16 T cell receptor beta chains reported below all come from one sample, sequenced in a study of cytomegalovirus exposure and HLA in healthy donors. A multiplex PCR was run with 60 Vbeta primers and 13 Jbeta primers. TCRdb's copy holds only in-frame clones and misses some; the assay was immunoSEQ multiplex PCR. This table holds nearly 100,000 clones, about a tenth found once. The sequenced sample consisted of PBMCs. These receptors were taken from a man aged 50-60 years in good health and CMV-seropositive.

This chain links TRBV28 with TRBJ2-1; 9 bases are a match to TRBD1. Germline values: CDR1 MDHEN, CDR2 SYDVKM. The CDR3 contains 15 residues. V lost 7 bases to trimming and J lost 10 bases; unmatched junction nucleotides: 14. Written as DNA, the CDR3 is TGTGCCAGCACCCACCCGGGACAGGGATTTCGCGAGCAGTTCTTC. It specifies CASTHPGQGFREQFF. The full variable domain, with the rest looked up from reference TRBV28 and TRBJ2-1, is DVKVTQSSRYLVKRTGEKVFLECVQDMDHENMFWYRQDPGLGLRLIYFSYDVKMKEKGDIPEGYSVSREKKERFSLILESASTNQTSMYLCASTHPGQGFREQFFGPGTRLTVL.

The CDR3 is CASSLPTGITEAFF. The DNA for the CDR3 is TGTGCCAGCAGTTTGCCTACAGGGATCACTGAAGCTTTCTTT. J is TRBJ1-1 and V is TRBV28; a possible D gene is TRBD1 (6 bases). The CDR3 contains 14 residues. CDR1 and CDR2 from the germline V gene are MDHEN and SYDVKM. V shed 3 bases and J shed 4 bases, with 12 bases lying between them.

V is TRBV11-1 and J is TRBJ1-3, with 8 bases aligning to TRBD1. With 3 bases clipped from V and 3 bases from J, the junction kept 7 bases outside the gene matches. Germline-derived CDR1 and CDR2 are SGHAT and FQDESV (reference sequence). This CDR3 has 16 amino acids. CDR3 sequence: CASSLGTGISGNTIYF. In DNA form, the CDR3 reads TGTGCCAGCAGCTTGGGGACAGGAATCAGTGGAAACACCATATATTTT.

The J gene is TRBJ2-1, the V gene TRBV12-2; the D segment call TRBD2 is taken from the table without a DNA check. TRBV12-2 is noted as a pseudogene. This CDR3 is 15 amino acids long. The CDR3, as DNA: TGTGCAAGTCGCTTAAGGGGGGGAGACTACAATGAGCAGTTCTTC. This encodes CASRLRGGDYNEQFF.

A few counts support this clone. V gene TRBV7-2 combines with J gene TRBJ2-5, with no clear D. There are 12 residues in the CDR3. Germline V gene sequence: CDR1 SGHTA, CDR2 FQGNSA. Trimming shortened V by 4 bases and J by 4 bases, and 7 bases separated the two germline ends. CDR3 in amino acids: CASSSTRETQYF. The CDR3 DNA is TGTGCCAGCAGCTCCACTCGAGAGACCCAGTACTTC. The whole variable domain, remainder taken from reference TRBV7-2 and TRBJ2-5, is GAGVSQSPSNKVTEKGKDVELRCDPISGHTALYWYRQSLGQGLEFLIYFQGNSAPDKSGLPSDRFSAERTGGSVSTLTIQRTQQEDSAVYLCASSSTRETQYFGPGTRLLVL.

This clone turned up a few times. This sequence joins TRBV5-1 and TRBJ1-3; D possibly corresponds to TRBD1 (5 bases). The CDR3 is 15 residues long. V lost 3 bases and J 4 bases, leaving 14 bases between the germline ends. Germline values: CDR1 SGHRS, CDR2 YFSETQ. CDR3 in amino acids: CASSSEGSRGNTIYF. In nucleotides, the CDR3 is TGCGCCAGCAGCTCGGAGGGGAGCAGAGGAAACACCATATATTTT. The entire variable domain, with the rest obtained from reference TRBV5-1 and TRBJ1-3, is as follows: KAGVTQTPRYLIKTRGQQVTLSCSPISGHRSVSWYQQTPGQGLQFLFEYFSETQRNKGNFPGRFSGRQFSNSRSEMNVSTLELGDSALYLCASSSEGSRGNTIYFGEGSWLTVV.

V gene TRBV28 combines with J gene TRBJ1-1; 7 positions match TRBD1. Germline CDR1 reads MDHEN; CDR2 reads SYDVKM. J was trimmed by 11 bases and V by 4 bases; bases with no gene match: 4. This CDR3 has 11 residues. CDR3 sequence (DNA): TGTGCCAGCAGTTGGGACAGAGAGGCTTTCTTT. Residues: CASSWDREAFF.

In this sample, this clone turned up a few times. Other DNA sequences within the sample encode an identical CDR3. The V gene is TRBV15, the J gene TRBJ2-2; the match to TRBD2 covers 10 bases. J lost 1 base, V lost 0 bases, and 2 bases had no gene match. The germline CDR1 and CDR2 sequences are LNHNV and YYDKDF (reference sequence). This CDR3 spans 17 amino acids. CDR3 nucleotides: TGTGCCACCAGCAGAGATAGGACTAGCGGGAACACCGGGGAGCTGTTTTTT. Amino acids: CATSRDRTSGNTGELFF.

This clone appeared a few times. V gene TRBV28 combines with J gene TRBJ1-5; D gene unclear. The CDR3 length is 14 residues. The germline V and J ends were trimmed by 7 bases and 9 bases, with 19 bases remaining between them. Germline loops: CDR1 MDHEN, CDR2 SYDVKM. The CDR3 coding sequence is TGTGCCAGCACAGGAGGCTCACCGGGGATGCCCCAGCATTTT. Its protein is CASTGGSPGMPQHF.

This clone was detected only a few times. This chain connects TRBV4-1 to TRBJ2-3; D gene unclear. Germline CDR1 reads MGHRA; CDR2 reads YSYEKL. The germline V and J ends were trimmed by 0 bases and 4 bases, with 14 bases remaining between them. The CDR3 covers 16 residues. The CDR3 here is CASSQDLGARSDTQYF. The CDR3 DNA sequence: TGCGCCAGCAGCCAAGATCTGGGCGCAAGATCAGATACGCAGTATTTT.

This clone appeared a few times. Written as DNA, the CDR3 is TGTGCCAGCAGAGAGGCCACAGGAGTCTCTGGAAACACCATATATTTT. Translation: CASREATGVSGNTIYF. The chain links TRBV6-6 to TRBJ1-3, with D tentatively TRBD1 (5 bases). Germline V lookup: CDR1 MNHNY, CDR2 SVGAGI (reference sequence). The CDR3 is made up of 16 amino acids. The V end was cut by 6 bases, the J end by 0 bases, with 15 bases between.

The sample holds a few counts of this clone. Here the CDR3 reads CAWSGDTATEAFF. As DNA, the CDR3 is TGTGCCTGGAGTGGGGACACCGCTACTGAAGCTTTCTTT. This sequence joins TRBV30 and TRBJ1-1; D might be TRBD1 (6 bases). Germline loops: CDR1 GTSNPN, CDR2 SVGIG (reference sequence). V was clipped by 1 base and J by 5 bases, with 11 bases between them. The CDR3 length is 13 residues.

The chain links TRBV5-1 to TRBJ2-5; D perhaps matches TRBD2 (7 bases). Germline V CDR1 and CDR2: SGHRS, YFSETQ. The CDR3 runs to 14 residues. V lost 4 bases, J lost 5 bases, and 15 bases lay in between. The chain's CDR3 is CASSPRGAWETQYF. Written as DNA, the CDR3 is TGCGCCAGCAGCCCCCGGGGGGCGTGGGAGACCCAGTACTTC.

This clone was found a few times. J is TRBJ2-7 and V is TRBV29-1; a possible D gene is TRBD1 (6 bases). The germline gives CDR1 SQVTM, CDR2 ANQGSEA. The CDR3 runs to 12 residues. V gave up 2 bases and J gave up 2 bases, with 7 bases separating them. For the CDR3, the DNA is TGCAGCGTTGAAACAGGGCCCTACGAGCAGTACTTC. This gives the protein CSVETGPYEQYF.

The V call is TRBV2, the J call TRBJ2-2; 10 bases fit TRBD1. From germline, CDR1 is SNHLY and CDR2 FYNNEI. This CDR3 is 16 amino acids long. V lost 7 bases and J lost 0; bases outside the gene matches: 5. The chain's CDR3 is CASTTGGRANTGELFF. CDR3 coding DNA: TGTGCCAGCACGACAGGGGGCCGGGCGAACACCGGGGAGCTGTTTTTT.

In the case of this clone: Compared with germline, one end of the junction differs, possibly owing to a read error. The chain joins TRBV7-7 to TRBJ2-2, with D perhaps matching TRBD1 (6 bases). This CDR3 is 14 amino acids long. Per the germline V gene, CDR1 is SSHAT and CDR2 is FNYEAQ (reference sequence). The CDR3 is CASSLLGGTGELFF. In DNA form, the CDR3 reads TGTGCTAGCAGCTTATTAGGGGGTACCGGGGAGCTGTTTTTT.